This entry concerns a single TCR beta chain. Its antigen is still unknown. The Oncomine TCR Beta short-read assay was applied to DNA of cultured CD4+ T cells. TCRdb re-called the PCR reads through MiXCR, storing one row per CDR3 protein. The table records about 15,000 distinct CDR3 sequences, 40% to 45% of them present only once. The CDR3 contains 13 residues. Germline V lookup: CDR1 SGHNT, CDR2 YYREEE (reference sequence). The V end was cut by 0 bases, the J end by 10 bases, with 14 bases between. The sample belongs to a study of vaccination and CD4 T cells after COVID-19. Study information: PCR on nasal swabs identified SARS-CoV-2 in convalescent patients, of whom some ten were mild and one severe. Study results and caveats: Median counts of SARS-CoV-2-reactive clonotypes increased from approximately 21 to 40; this difference was not significant.

The treatment here: roughly 10-day PBMC culture with coronavirus spike peptide pools or control peptides (ViraFEST assay). The source material was cultured CD4+ T cells from blood. This TCR was recovered from a human donor with COVID-19. The rearrangement links TRBV5-4 to TRBJ2-7; D not certain. DNA of the CDR3: TGTGCCAGCAGCTTGGGTGGCTACTACACCCAGTACTTC. This encodes CASSLGGYYTQYF.